This T cell receptor beta chain was observed in a study of blood T cell repertoires in COVID-19. At the level of the study: COVID-19 samples collected from the United States, Italy and Spain covered acute and convalescent phases.

In the authors' methods: Amplification of reference gene primers provided the estimated nucleated cell counts. Clones were sequenced by immunoSEQ multiplex PCR, and TCRdb holds only the in-frame ones, with some missing. The V and J calls and clone size are taken from that table; D and trimming were inferred from the DNA. The sample yields approximately 70,000 clones, around 92% seen once. Between the trimmed V and J ends, which lost 4 bases and 4 bases, there was a span of 16 bases. CDR1 and CDR2 from the germline V gene are LNHDA and SQIVND (reference sequence). CDR3 length equals 15 residues. This clonotype was sampled from a human donor with active COVID-19. The donor label of this sample is uncertain. Sequencing input: peripheral blood. V is TRBV19 and J is TRBJ1-1, with D tentatively TRBD1 (5 bases). The CDR3 coding sequence is TGTGCCAGTAGTACCCAACCGGGGGTTGGCACTGAAGCTTTCTTT. The encoded protein is CASSTQPGVGTEAFF.